These 14 T cell receptor beta chains were sequenced from one sample in a study of cytomegalovirus exposure and HLA in healthy donors. Vbeta (60) and Jbeta (13) primers were used in the PCR. Method: immunoSEQ multiplex PCR; TCRdb's copy keeps in-frame clones and lacks some. This table has over 65,000 clones, around 80% appearing once. The source material was PBMCs. Receptors originate from a middle-aged man in good health and CMV-seronegative.

The V and J genes are TRBV13 and TRBJ1-1; possible D gene TRBD1, 5 bases. Trimming removed 1 base from V and 4 bases from J, with 13 bases in between. In germline, CDR1 is PRHDT, CDR2 FYEKMQ (reference sequence). The CDR3 spans 15 residues. The DNA of the CDR3 is TGTGCCAGCAGCTTAGAGCGGGGGAGGGGCACTGAAGCTTTCTTT. It encodes CASSLERGRGTEAFF.

The CDR3 protein is CASSELVAGGPSYNEQFF. In nucleotides, the CDR3 is TGTGCCAGCAGTGAACTGGTAGCGGGAGGGCCCTCTTACAATGAGCAGTTCTTC. The V gene is TRBV2, the J gene TRBJ2-1; 11 bases agree with TRBD2. CDR1 and CDR2 from the germline V gene are SNHLY and FYNNEI. Losses at the gene ends were 2 bases for V and 4 bases for J; bases not matched to a gene: 10. The CDR3 consists of 18 residues.

This chain links TRBV2 with TRBJ1-6; 7 positions agree with TRBD1. This CDR3 spans 15 amino acids. V dropped 3 bases and J dropped 7; count of bases not matched to a gene: 6. CDR1 is SNHLY, CDR2 FYNNEI, per germline. CDR3 in DNA: TGTGCCAGCAGTGATGAGGGGGCGAGGAATTCACCCCTCCACTTT. This translates into CASSDEGARNSPLHF.

This clone was detected only once. V usage is TRBV12-5 and J usage is TRBJ1-1, with D unclear. Per germline, CDR1 LGHNT and CDR2 FRNRAP. V dropped 1 base and J dropped 4 bases, with 13 bases sitting between them. This CDR3 has 15 amino acids. The CDR3 DNA reads TGTGCTAGTGGTTTGGCCAACGGTGGGCCCACTGAAGCTTTCTTT. This encodes CASGLANGGPTEAFF.

The rearrangement joins TRBV7-9 to TRBJ2-2, with 7 bases that match TRBD2. The CDR3 length is 15 residues. The junction had 4 bases not matched to a gene; V was cut back by 6 bases and J by 0 bases. Per germline, CDR1 SEHNR and CDR2 FQNEAQ (reference sequence). CDR3 in DNA: TGTGCCAGCAGGGGTGGACTAGCGAACACCGGGGAGCTGTTTTTT. Translating it yields CASRGGLANTGELFF.

This clone was counted between two and nine times. The chain recombines TRBV25-1 with TRBJ1-2, with D perhaps TRBD1 (5 bases). The CDR3 is 13 residues long. V was clipped by 2 bases and J by 4 bases, with 8 bases between them. Germline-derived CDR1 and CDR2 are MGHDK and SYGVNS. DNA for the CDR3: TGTGCCAGCAGTGAACCGGGACTCTATGGCTACACCTTC. Its protein is CASSEPGLYGYTF.

V gene TRBV9 combines with J gene TRBJ2-2; 10 bases are shared with TRBD1. The CDR3 sequence is 16 residues long. Germline lookup yields CDR1 SGDLS and CDR2 YYNGEE. The V and J ends lost 2 bases and 5 bases, in that order; junction bases with no gene match: 6. The CDR3 protein is CASSVGTGERTGELFF. CDR3 bases: TGTGCCAGCAGCGTGGGGACAGGGGAAAGGACCGGGGAGCTGTTTTTT.

The rearrangement links TRBV7-8 to TRBJ2-7; 12 bases are a match to TRBD2. The J segment lost 0 bases and the V segment lost 2 bases, leaving 11 bases of the junction unmatched. The CDR3 runs to 19 residues. Germline values: CDR1 SGHVS, CDR2 FQNEAQ. The CDR3 loop is CASSLRSSGRVFSSYEQYF. The CDR3, as DNA: TGTGCCAGCAGCTTAAGGTCTAGCGGGAGGGTGTTTAGCTCCTACGAGCAGTACTTC.

The chain uses TRBV6-1 and TRBJ2-3, with 9 positions matching TRBD1. CDR3 length: 14 amino acids. Germline loops: CDR1 MNHNS, CDR2 SASEGT. V trimming: 11 bases; J trimming: 0 bases; junction bases outside the gene matches: 6. DNA for the CDR3: TGTGCCGGGGGACAGGGTAGGAGCACAGATACGCAGTATTTT. Protein: CAGGQGRSTDTQYF.

J is TRBJ1-2 and V is TRBV7-2; 9 bases agree with TRBD1. Germline V gene data show CDR1 as SGHTA and CDR2 as FQGNSA. The CDR3 is 15 residues long. The CDR3, as DNA: TGTGCTTCTAAGGGGACAGGGCCCTTTGGGGGAGGCTACACCTTC. The encoded protein is CASKGTGPFGGGYTF.

V usage is TRBV10-1 and J usage is TRBJ2-1, with TRBD1 matching 7 bases. The germline V gene encodes CDR1 WNHNN and CDR2 SYGVQD (reference sequence). The CDR3 runs 14 residues. V was clipped by 3 bases and J by 7 bases; unmatched bases: 6. The chain's CDR3 is CASSELGGRNEQFF. The CDR3 DNA follows: TGCGCCAGCAGTGAATTAGGGGGCAGGAATGAGCAGTTCTTC.

This clone has a handful of counts. Just one base apart from a much larger clone, this may be a read error. The same CDR3 also results from other DNA sequences found in this sample. This rearrangement joins TRBV7-7 to TRBJ2-7, with D possibly matching TRBD2 (6 bases). Germline CDR1 is SSHAT and CDR2 is FNYEAQ (reference sequence). CDR3 size: 15 residues. CDR3 sequence: CASSVGSGAGYEQYF. The CDR3 nucleotides are TGCGCCAGCAGCGTTGGGTCGGGAGCAGGCTACGAGCAGTACTTC.

The chain carries TRBV5-1 and TRBJ2-1; D is possibly TRBD1 (5 bases). V lost 2 bases to trimming and J lost 8 bases, with 8 bases between them. The CDR3 sequence is 12 residues long. The germline CDR1 and CDR2 sequences are SGHRS and YFSETQ. This CDR3 is CASSFRVDEQFF. For the CDR3, the DNA is TGCGCCAGCAGCTTCAGGGTGGATGAGCAGTTCTTC.

The chain combines TRBV28 with TRBJ2-1, with TRBD2 identical over 14 bases. The CDR3 is made up of 21 amino acids. Germline assignment: CDR1 MDHEN and CDR2 SYDVKM. Trimming at V came to 4 bases and at J to 0 bases, leaving 14 bases not matched to a gene. CDR3 sequence (DNA): TGTGCCAGCAGTTCTGTCCCCGGGACTAGCGGGAGCCGAAGCTCCTACAATGAGCAGTTCTTC. Amino acid sequence: CASSSVPGTSGSRSSYNEQFF.